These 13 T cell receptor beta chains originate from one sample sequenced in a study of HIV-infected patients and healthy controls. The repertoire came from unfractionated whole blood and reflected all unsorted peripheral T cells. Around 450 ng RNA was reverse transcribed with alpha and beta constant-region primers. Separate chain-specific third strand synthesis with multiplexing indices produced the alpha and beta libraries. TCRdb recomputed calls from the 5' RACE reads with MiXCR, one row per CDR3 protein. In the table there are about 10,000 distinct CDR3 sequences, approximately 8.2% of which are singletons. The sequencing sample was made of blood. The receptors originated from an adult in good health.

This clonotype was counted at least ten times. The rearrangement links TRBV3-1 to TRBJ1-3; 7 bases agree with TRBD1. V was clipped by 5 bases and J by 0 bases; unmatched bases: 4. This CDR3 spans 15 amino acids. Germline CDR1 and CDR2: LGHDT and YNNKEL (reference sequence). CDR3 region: CASSSGQVSGNTIYF. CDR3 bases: TGTGCCAGCAGCTCAGGACAGGTCTCTGGAAACACCATATATTTT.

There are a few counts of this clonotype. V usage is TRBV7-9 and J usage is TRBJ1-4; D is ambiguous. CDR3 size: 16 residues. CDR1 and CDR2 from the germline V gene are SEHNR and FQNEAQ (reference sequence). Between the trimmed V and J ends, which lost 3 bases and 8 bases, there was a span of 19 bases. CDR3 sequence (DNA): TGTGCCAGCAGCTTTTTAAAGGGAGCTCGCGAAGAAAAACTGTTTTTT. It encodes CASSFLKGAREEKLFF.

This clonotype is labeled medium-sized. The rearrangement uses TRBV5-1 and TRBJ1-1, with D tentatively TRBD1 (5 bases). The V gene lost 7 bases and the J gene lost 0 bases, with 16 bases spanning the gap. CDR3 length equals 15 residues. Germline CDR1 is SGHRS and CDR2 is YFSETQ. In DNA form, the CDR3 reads TGCGCCAGCGCCGGGGCAGGACTCATGAACACTGAAGCTTTCTTT. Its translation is CASAGAGLMNTEAFF.

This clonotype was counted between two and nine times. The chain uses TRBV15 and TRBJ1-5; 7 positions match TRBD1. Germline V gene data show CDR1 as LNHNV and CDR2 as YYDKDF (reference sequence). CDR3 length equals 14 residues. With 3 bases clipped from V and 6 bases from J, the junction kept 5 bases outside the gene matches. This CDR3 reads CATSSGQVSQPQHF. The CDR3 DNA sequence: TGTGCCACCAGCAGTGGACAGGTCAGTCAGCCCCAGCATTTT.

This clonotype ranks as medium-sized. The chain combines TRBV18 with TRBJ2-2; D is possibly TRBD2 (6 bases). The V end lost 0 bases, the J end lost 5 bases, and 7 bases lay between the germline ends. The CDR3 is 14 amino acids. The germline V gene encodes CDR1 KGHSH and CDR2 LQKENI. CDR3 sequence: CASSPPEGTGELFF. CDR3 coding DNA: TGTGCCAGCTCACCACCGGAGGGGACCGGGGAGCTGTTTTTT.

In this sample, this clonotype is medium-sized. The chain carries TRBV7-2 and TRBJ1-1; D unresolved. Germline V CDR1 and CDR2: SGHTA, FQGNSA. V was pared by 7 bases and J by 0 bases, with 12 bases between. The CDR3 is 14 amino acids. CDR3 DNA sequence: TGTGCCAGCAACCCGGGAAGCATGAACACTGAAGCTTTCTTT. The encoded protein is CASNPGSMNTEAFF.

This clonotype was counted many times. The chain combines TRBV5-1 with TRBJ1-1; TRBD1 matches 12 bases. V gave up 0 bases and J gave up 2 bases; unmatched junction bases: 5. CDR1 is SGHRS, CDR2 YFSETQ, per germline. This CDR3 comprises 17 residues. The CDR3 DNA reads TGCGCCAGCAGCTTGGTCAGGGACAGGGGGCGAAACACTGAAGCTTTCTTT. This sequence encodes CASSLVRDRGRNTEAFF.

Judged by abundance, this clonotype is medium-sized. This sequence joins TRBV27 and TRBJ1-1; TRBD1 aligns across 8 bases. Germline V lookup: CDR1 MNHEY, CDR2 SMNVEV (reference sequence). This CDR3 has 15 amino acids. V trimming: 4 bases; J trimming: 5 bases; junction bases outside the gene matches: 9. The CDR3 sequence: CASSSPDRVRTEAFF. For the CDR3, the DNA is TGTGCCAGCAGTTCACCGGACAGGGTTAGGACTGAAGCTTTCTTT.

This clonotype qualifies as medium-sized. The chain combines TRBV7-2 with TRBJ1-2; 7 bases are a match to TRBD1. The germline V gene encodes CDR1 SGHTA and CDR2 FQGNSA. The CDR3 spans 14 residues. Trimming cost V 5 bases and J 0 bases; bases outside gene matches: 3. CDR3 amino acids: CASSEGQPNYGYTF. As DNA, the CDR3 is TGTGCCAGCAGCGAGGGACAGCCTAACTATGGCTACACCTTC.

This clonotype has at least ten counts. In nucleotides, the CDR3 is TGTGCCAGCAGCCTAAATATGGTCTCACCCCTCCACTTT. This sequence encodes CASSLNMVSPLHF. The chain recombines TRBV7-6 with TRBJ1-6; D is unresolved. V was clipped by 5 bases and J by 10 bases, with 12 bases between them. Germline V gene lookup returns CDR1 SGHVS and CDR2 FNYEAQ. The CDR3 has 13 residues.

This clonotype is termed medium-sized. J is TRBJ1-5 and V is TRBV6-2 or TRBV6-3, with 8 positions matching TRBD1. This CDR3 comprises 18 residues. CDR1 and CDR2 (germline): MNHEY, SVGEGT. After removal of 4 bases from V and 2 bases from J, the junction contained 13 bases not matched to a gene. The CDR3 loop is CASSFDVLDRVGNQPQHF. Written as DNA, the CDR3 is TGTGCCAGCAGTTTTGATGTCCTGGACAGGGTCGGCAATCAGCCCCAGCATTTT.

CDR3 in DNA: TGTGCCACCTGGCCCTCGGGGGGGCGGAATGAGCAGTTCTTC. Amino acid sequence: CATWPSGGRNEQFF. V is TRBV19 and J is TRBJ2-1; 8 bases match TRBD2. Germline lookup yields CDR1 LNHDA and CDR2 SQIVND (reference sequence). This CDR3 has 14 residues. The V gene end was trimmed by 10 bases and the J gene end by 7 bases; junction bases not matched to a gene: 12.

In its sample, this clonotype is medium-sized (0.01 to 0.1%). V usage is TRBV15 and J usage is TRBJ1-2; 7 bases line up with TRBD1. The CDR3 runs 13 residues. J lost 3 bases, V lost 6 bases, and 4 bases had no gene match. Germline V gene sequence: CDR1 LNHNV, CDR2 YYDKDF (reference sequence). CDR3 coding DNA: TGTGCCACCAGTAACACAGGGGACTATGGCTACACCTTC. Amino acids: CATSNTGDYGYTF.